This TCR beta chain derives from a study of cytomegalovirus exposure and HLA in healthy donors. Points from the study as a whole: In vitro, three CMV-associated chains proved specific for CMV antigens. According to a later analysis, donors in an Asian-associated ancestry cluster reportedly had fewer N-insertions than the roughly 640-donor mean.

Healthy bone marrow donors made up the donors. The CDR3 consists of 14 residues. The V end lost 1 base, the J end lost 9 bases, and 16 bases lay between the germline ends. Germline lookup yields CDR1 SQVTM and CDR2 ANQGSEA. Use of 60 Vbeta and 13 Jbeta primers characterized the PCR. Generated by immunoSEQ multiplex PCR, the TCRdb table keeps only in-frame clones and is missing some. The ten top clones account for about 0.8%, within a sample of under 200,000 clones. Concerning this clone: The antigen is unknown.

The sequence was obtained from a woman aged 18-29 years in good health and CMV-seropositive. The sample comprised PBMCs. The genes are TRBV29-1 and TRBJ2-1, with D possibly matching TRBD1 (5 bases). CDR3 sequence reads: CSVEGPDRPSEQFF. The CDR3 DNA follows: TGCAGCGTTGAAGGTCCCGACAGACCAAGTGAGCAGTTCTTC.